A single sample is the source of the 9 T cell receptor beta chains below, sequenced in a study of blood T cells in healthy people across ages. A second PCR, run for about 7 to 11 cycles, used a sample-barcoded 5' primer plus a J-beta primer mix. One entry per CDR3 protein results from TCRdb running MiXCR on the 5' RACE reads. The sample lists under 2,000,000 distinct CDR3 sequences, roughly 49% seen once, with roughly 2% in the top ten. Source material: blood. All receptors come from a middle-aged woman in good health.

Turning to this clonotype: At one end the junction does not follow the germline gene, possibly because of a read error. This chain joins TRBV6-5 and TRBJ1-2; TRBD1 matches 7 bases. Germline CDR1 and CDR2: MNHEY and SVGAGI. CDR3 length equals 17 residues. The CDR3 region is CASSHSRGQLIPYGYTF. CDR3 nucleotide sequence: TGTGCCAGCAGTCACTCGAGGGGACAGCTTATTCCCTATGGCTACACCTTC.

The gene calls are TRBV19 and TRBJ2-1, with 8 bases lining up with TRBD1. With 3 bases clipped from V and 13 bases from J, the junction kept 2 bases outside the gene matches. CDR1 and CDR2 (germline): LNHDA, SQIVND (reference sequence). CDR3 length: 11 residues. The CDR3 DNA reads TGTGCCAGTAGTATGACAGGGGCCCAGTTCTTC. Translating gives CASSMTGAQFF.

V is TRBV18 and J is TRBJ1-4; D remains unclear. CDR3 length equals 14 residues. CDR1 is KGHSH, CDR2 LQKENI, per germline. The ends were cut back, 3 bases at V and 0 bases at J, with 5 bases in the middle. CDR3 in DNA: TGTGCCAGCTCACCTGCATCAACTAATGAAAAACTGTTTTTT. This encodes CASSPASTNEKLFF. The full variable domain, rest sourced from reference TRBV18 and TRBJ1-4, is NAGVMQNPRHLVRRRGQEARLRCSPMKGHSHVYWYRQLPEEGLKFMVYLQKENIIDESGMPKERFSAEFPKEGPSILRIQQVVRGDSAAYFCASSPASTNEKLFFGSGTQLSVL.

This clonotype was found a few times. Mismatch with germline at one junction end may stem from a read error. The gene calls are TRBV10-3 and TRBJ2-5; D ambiguous. The CDR3 has 16 amino acids. In germline, CDR1 is ENHRY, CDR2 SYGVKD. The CDR3 is CAISESAGRKQETQYF. The CDR3 nucleotides are TGTGCCATCAGCGAGTCAGCTGGACGGAAACAAGAGACCCAGTACTTC.

With respect to this clonotype: One end of the junction fails to match germline, which may point to a read error. This sequence joins TRBV7-9 and TRBJ1-2; D remains ambiguous. Germline V CDR1 and CDR2: SEHNR, FQNEAQ (reference sequence). The CDR3 has 12 residues. This CDR3 reads CASRLGRAGYTF. In DNA, the CDR3 is TGTGCCAGCAGGTTAGGCCGCGCTGGCTACACCTTC.

The chain has TRBV6-6 and TRBJ1-2, with D possibly being TRBD1 (6 bases). Trimming stripped 5 bases from V and 7 bases from J, with 17 bases between. CDR1 is MNHNY and CDR2 is SVGAGI in the germline V gene (reference sequence). This CDR3 spans 14 amino acids. The CDR3 is CASSTQGGGRGYTF. Here the CDR3 DNA reads TGTGCCAGCAGTACCCAAGGGGGGGGACGTGGCTACACCTTC.

This clonotype turned up a few times. V is TRBV3-1 and J is TRBJ1-2, with TRBD1 identical over 12 bases. The length of the CDR3 is 16 residues. The junction had 7 bases not matched to a gene; V was cut back by 1 base and J by 7 bases. In germline, CDR1 is LGHDT, CDR2 YNNKEL (reference sequence). CDR3 amino acids: CASSQAPGQGAGGYTF. CDR3 sequence (DNA): TGTGCCAGCAGCCAAGCCCCGGGACAGGGGGCCGGTGGCTACACCTTC.

V usage is TRBV5-1 and J usage is TRBJ2-3; TRBD2 agrees at 7 bases. V shed 3 bases, J shed 3 bases, and the junction held 10 bases outside the gene matches. The CDR3 sequence is 16 residues long. Germline values: CDR1 SGHRS, CDR2 YFSETQ. This CDR3 is CASSSSGTTLTDTQYF. CDR3 sequence (DNA): TGCGCCAGCAGCTCCTCCGGGACTACGTTGACAGATACGCAGTATTTT.

This clonotype was seen ten or more times. The chain has TRBV14 and TRBJ1-2, with TRBD1 matching 7 bases. V lost 4 bases to trimming and J lost 6 bases; unmatched junction nucleotides: 5. The CDR3 length is 13 residues. The V gene's germline CDR1 is SGHDN and CDR2 FVKESK. CDR3 residues: CASSLDRVHGYTF. CDR3 nucleotide sequence: TGTGCCAGCAGCCTCGACAGGGTCCATGGCTACACCTTC.